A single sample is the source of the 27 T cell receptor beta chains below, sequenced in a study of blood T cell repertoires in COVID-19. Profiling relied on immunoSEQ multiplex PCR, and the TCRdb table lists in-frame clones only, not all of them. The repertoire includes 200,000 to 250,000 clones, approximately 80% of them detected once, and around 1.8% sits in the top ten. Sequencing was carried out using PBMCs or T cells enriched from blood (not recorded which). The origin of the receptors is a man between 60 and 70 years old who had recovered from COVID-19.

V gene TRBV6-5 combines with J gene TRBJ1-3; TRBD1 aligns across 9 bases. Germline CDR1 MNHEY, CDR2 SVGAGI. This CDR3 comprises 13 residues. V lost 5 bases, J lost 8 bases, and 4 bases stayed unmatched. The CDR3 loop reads CASSTGQGYTIYF. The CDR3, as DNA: TGTGCCAGCAGTACGGGACAGGGCTACACCATATATTTT.

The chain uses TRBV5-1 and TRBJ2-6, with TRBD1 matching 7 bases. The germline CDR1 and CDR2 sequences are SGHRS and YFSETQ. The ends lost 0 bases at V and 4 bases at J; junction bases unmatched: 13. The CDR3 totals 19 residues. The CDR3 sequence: CASSLAGDSLLAGANVLTF. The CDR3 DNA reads TGCGCCAGCAGCTTGGCCGGGGACAGTCTTCTTGCCGGGGCCAACGTCCTGACTTTC.

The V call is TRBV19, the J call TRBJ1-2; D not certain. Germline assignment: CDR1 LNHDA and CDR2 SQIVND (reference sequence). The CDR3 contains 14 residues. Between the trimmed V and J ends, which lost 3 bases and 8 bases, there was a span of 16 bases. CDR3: CASSMPDRDGGYTF. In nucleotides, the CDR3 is TGTGCCAGTAGTATGCCGGACCGGGATGGGGGCTACACCTTC.

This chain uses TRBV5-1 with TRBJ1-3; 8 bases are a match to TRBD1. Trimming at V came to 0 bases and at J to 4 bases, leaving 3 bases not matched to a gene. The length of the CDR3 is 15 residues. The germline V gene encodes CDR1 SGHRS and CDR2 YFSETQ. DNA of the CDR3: TGCGCCAGCAGCTTGGGGACAGGGTCCGGAAACACCATATATTTT. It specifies CASSLGTGSGNTIYF.

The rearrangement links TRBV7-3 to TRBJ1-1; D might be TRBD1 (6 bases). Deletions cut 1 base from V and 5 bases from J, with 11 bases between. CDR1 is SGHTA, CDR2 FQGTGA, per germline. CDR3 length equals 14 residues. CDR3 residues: CASSLRGGSTEAFF. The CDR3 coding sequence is TGTGCCAGCAGCTTAAGAGGGGGTAGTACTGAAGCTTTCTTT. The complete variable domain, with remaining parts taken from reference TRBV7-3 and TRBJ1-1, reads GAGVSQTPSNKVTEKGKYVELRCDPISGHTALYWYRQSLGQGPEFLIYFQGTGAADDSGLPNDRFFAVRPEGSVSTLKIQRTERGDSAVYLCASSLRGGSTEAFFGQGTRLTVV.

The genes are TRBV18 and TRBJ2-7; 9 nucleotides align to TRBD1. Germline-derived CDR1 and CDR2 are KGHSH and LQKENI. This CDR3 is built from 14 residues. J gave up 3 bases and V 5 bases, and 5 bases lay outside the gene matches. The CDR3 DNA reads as TGTGCCAGCTCAGGGACAGGGCAAAGCTACGAGCAGTACTTC. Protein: CASSGTGQSYEQYF. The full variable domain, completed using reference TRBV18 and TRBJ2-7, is NAGVMQNPRHLVRRRGQEARLRCSPMKGHSHVYWYRQLPEEGLKFMVYLQKENIIDESGMPKERFSAEFPKEGPSILRIQQVVRGDSAAYFCASSGTGQSYEQYFGPGTRLTVT.

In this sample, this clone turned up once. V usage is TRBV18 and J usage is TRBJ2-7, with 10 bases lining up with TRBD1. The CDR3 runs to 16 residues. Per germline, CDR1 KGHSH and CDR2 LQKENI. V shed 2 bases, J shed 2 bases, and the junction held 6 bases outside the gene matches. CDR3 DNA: TGTGCCAGCTCACCAATAGTAGGACAGGGGGCCTACGAGCAGTACTTC. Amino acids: CASSPIVGQGAYEQYF.

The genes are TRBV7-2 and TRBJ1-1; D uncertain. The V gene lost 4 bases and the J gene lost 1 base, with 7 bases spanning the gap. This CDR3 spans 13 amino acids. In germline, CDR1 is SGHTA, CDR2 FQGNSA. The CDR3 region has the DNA TGTGCCAGCAGCTCCACACCGAACACTGAAGCTTTCTTT. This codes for CASSSTPNTEAFF. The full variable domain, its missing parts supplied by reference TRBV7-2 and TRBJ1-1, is GAGVSQSPSNKVTEKGKDVELRCDPISGHTALYWYRQSLGQGLEFLIYFQGNSAPDKSGLPSDRFSAERTGGSVSTLTIQRTQQEDSAVYLCASSSTPNTEAFFGQGTRLTVV.

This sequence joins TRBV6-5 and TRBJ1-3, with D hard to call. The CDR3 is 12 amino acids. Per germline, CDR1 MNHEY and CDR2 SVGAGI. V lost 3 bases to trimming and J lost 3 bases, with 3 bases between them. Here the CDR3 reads CASSYIGNTIYF. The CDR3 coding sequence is TGTGCCAGCAGTTATATTGGAAACACCATATATTTT.

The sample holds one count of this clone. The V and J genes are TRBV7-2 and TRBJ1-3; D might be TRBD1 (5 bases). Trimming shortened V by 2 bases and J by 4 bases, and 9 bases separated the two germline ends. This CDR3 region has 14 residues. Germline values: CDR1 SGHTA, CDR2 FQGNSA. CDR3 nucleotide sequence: TGTGCCAGCAGCTTACCGCAGGGCGGAAACACCATATATTTT. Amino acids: CASSLPQGGNTIYF.

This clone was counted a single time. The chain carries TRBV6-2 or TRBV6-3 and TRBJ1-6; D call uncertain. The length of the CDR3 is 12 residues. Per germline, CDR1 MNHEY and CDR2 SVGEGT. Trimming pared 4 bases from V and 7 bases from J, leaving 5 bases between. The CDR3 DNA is TGTGCCAGCAGTTGGAGGAATTCACCCCTCCACTTT. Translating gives CASSWRNSPLHF.

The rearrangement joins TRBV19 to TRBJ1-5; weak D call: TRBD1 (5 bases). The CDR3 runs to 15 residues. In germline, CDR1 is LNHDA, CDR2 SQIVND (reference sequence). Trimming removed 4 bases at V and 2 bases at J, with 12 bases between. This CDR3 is CASSSQGLGNQPQHF. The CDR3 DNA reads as TGTGCCAGTAGTAGTCAGGGCTTGGGCAATCAGCCCCAGCATTTT.

The CDR3 reads CASSMDRQEGYTF. The DNA of the CDR3 is TGCGCCAGCAGCATGGACAGGCAAGAAGGCTACACCTTC. The rearrangement links TRBV5-1 to TRBJ1-2; TRBD1 aligns across 7 bases. Germline V gene data show CDR1 as SGHRS and CDR2 as YFSETQ. The CDR3 contains 13 residues. With 4 bases clipped from V and 8 bases from J, the junction kept 8 bases outside the gene matches.

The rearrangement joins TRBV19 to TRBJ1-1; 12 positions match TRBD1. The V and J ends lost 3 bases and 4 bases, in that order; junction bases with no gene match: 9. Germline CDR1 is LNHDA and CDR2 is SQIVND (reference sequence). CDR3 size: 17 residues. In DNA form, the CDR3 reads TGTGCCAGTAGTATCGGGACAGGGGGCCCCAGGATCACTGAAGCTTTCTTT. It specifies CASSIGTGGPRITEAFF.

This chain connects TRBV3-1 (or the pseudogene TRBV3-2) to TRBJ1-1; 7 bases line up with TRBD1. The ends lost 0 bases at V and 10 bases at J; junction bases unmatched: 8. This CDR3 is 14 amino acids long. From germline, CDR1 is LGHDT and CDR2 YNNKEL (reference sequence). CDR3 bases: TGTGCCAGCAGCCAAGAACAAGGGGGCGCGGGAGCTTTCTTT. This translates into CASSQEQGGAGAFF.

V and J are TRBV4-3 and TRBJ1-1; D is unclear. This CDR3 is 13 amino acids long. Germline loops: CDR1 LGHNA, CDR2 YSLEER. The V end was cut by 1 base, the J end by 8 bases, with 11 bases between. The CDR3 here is CASSQGGGREAFF. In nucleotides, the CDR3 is TGCGCCAGCAGCCAAGGCGGAGGCCGGGAAGCTTTCTTT.

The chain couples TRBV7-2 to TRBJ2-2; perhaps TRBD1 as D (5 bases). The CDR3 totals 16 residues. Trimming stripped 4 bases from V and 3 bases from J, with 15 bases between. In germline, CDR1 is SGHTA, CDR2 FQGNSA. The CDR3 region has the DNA TGTGCCAGCAGCTCCAGGCAGGGCGGAGACACCGGGGAGCTGTTTTTT. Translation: CASSSRQGGDTGELFF.

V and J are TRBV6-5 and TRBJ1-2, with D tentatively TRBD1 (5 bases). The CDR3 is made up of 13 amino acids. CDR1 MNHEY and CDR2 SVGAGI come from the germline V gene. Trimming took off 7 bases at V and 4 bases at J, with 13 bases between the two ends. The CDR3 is CASTGPPSYGYTF. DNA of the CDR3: TGTGCCAGCACAGGGCCCCCATCCTATGGCTACACCTTC.

The CDR3 coding sequence is TGCGCCAGCAGCCAAGACGCGTTAGCAGGGGCCTACTATGGCTACACCTTC. This codes for CASSQDALAGAYYGYTF. V usage is TRBV4-3 and J usage is TRBJ1-2; TRBD1 might be the D (6 bases). Deletions cut 0 bases from V and 3 bases from J, with 17 bases between. The germline V gene has CDR1 LGHNA and CDR2 YSLEER. The CDR3 is made up of 17 amino acids.

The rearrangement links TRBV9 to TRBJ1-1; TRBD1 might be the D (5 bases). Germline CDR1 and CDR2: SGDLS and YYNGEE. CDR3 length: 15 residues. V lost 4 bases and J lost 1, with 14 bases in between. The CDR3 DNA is TGTGCCAGCAGCTTCTTTTCGGGGGGGAACACTGAAGCTTTCTTT. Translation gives CASSFFSGGNTEAFF. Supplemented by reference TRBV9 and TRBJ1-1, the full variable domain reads DSGVTQTPKHLITATGQRVTLRCSPRSGDLSVYWYQQSLDQGLQFLIQYYNGEERAKGNILERFSAQQFPDLHSELNLSSLELGDSALYFCASSFFSGGNTEAFFGQGTRLTVV.

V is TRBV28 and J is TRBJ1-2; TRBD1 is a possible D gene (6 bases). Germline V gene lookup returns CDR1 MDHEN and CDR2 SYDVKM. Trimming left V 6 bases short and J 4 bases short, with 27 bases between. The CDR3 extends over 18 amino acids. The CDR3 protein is CASRRAGSENRASYGYTF. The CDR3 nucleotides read TGTGCCAGCAGAAGGGCTGGGAGTGAGAACAGGGCCTCCTATGGCTACACCTTC.

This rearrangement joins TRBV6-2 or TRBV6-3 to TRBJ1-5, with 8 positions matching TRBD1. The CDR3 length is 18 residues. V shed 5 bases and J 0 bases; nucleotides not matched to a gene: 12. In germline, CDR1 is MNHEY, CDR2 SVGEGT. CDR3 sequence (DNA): TGTGCCAGCAGTCCCGGACAGGGACAAACTATTAGCAATCAGCCCCAGCATTTT. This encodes CASSPGQGQTISNQPQHF.

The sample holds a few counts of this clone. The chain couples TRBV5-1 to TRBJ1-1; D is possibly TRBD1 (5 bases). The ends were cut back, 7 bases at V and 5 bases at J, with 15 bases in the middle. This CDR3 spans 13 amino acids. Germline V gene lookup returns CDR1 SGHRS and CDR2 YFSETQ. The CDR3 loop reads CASGAKGGTEAFF. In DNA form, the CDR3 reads TGCGCCAGCGGGGCGAAGGGAGGGACTGAAGCTTTCTTT.

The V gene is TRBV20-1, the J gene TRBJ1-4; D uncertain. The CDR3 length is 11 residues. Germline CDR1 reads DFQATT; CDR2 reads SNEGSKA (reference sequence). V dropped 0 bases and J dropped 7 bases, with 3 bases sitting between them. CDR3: CSARDSEKLFF. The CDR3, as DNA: TGCAGTGCTAGAGACAGTGAAAAACTGTTTTTT.

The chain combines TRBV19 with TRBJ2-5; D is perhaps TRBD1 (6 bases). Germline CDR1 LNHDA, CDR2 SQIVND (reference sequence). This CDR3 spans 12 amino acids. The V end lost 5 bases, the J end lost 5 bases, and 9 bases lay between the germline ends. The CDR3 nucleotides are TGTGCCAGTAGTTCTCAGGGGGAGACCCAGTACTTC. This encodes CASSSQGETQYF.

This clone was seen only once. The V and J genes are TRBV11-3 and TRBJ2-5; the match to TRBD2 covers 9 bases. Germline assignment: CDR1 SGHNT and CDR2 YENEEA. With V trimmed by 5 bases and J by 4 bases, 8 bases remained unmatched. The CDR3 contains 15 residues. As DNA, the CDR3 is TGTGCCAGCAGCGCTCGACTAGCGGAAGGAGAGACCCAGTACTTC. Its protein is CASSARLAEGETQYF.

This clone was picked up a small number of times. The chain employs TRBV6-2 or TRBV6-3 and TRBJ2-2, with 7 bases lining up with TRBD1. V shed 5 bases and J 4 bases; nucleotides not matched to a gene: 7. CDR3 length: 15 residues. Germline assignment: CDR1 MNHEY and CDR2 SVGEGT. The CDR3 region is CASSRTGSGTGELFF. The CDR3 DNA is TGTGCCAGCAGTCGGACAGGCTCGGGCACCGGGGAGCTGTTTTTT.